The sequence of this T cell receptor beta chain was determined in a study of blood T cell repertoires in COVID-19 (dated by TCRdb to about 2020). At the level of the whole study: Samples from collaborators originated in the United States, Italy and Spain and spanned both the acute and convalescent phases of COVID-19. The prospective study material was composed of cDNA or gDNA derived from T cells, B-cell-depleted T cells, or PBMCs. Subjects who had been exposed to COVID-19, were actively infected with it, or had recovered from it provided the deeply sampled blood TCRbeta repertoires that made up the dataset. The repertoires were released in a freely available public database meant as a resource for research on the immune response to SARS-CoV-2. Samples came from the ongoing ImmuneRACE study (first 160 participants) plus 1,254 subjects from 6 global collaborators. The sample metadata nearly always contained a de-identified subject ID, COVID-19 status, age in years and sex. Where available, HLA class I and class II types were taken from metadata supplied by the sample provider and were not determined by assay-based typing. The paper's findings and limits, for the study overall: Clinical and demographic metadata were provided uncurated, with the amount varying by source and participant.

From the germline V gene, CDR1 is SGHRS and CDR2 is YFSETQ. CDR3 length: 16 amino acids, cysteine to phenylalanine. The read is trimmed to its CDR3 DNA, 48 bases read in frame from base 1. V is clipped by 0 bases and J by 1 base, and the sequence between their germline boundaries is 12 bases long. Comments on this clone: No cognate antigen has been identified for it. The sample holds no much larger clone one base away, and base qualities are not on file.

Samples from volunteer blood donors who had recovered from COVID-19 were contributed by a second Seattle source. Each collaborating institution followed its own protocols to collect whole blood in K2EDTA tubes. For TCRbeta analysis, collaborator samples were shipped as frozen whole blood, as isolated PBMCs, or as DNA extracted from either sample type. TCRbeta CDR3 regions were amplified from genomic DNA using the immunoSEQ Assay, a bias-controlled multiplex PCR. For the original study's pipeline: The number of nucleated cells in each sample was estimated from the amplification of reference gene primers within the assay. To quantify the absolute abundance of each unique TCRbeta CDR3 rearrangement, sequence reads were collapsed and filtered. For each sample, productive Simpson clonality was calculated as the square root of Simpson's diversity index over productive rearrangements. TCRdb carries this immuneACCESS record with in-frame sequences only. Its versions omit some clonotypes, under half of them owing to an unresolved V gene in the studies checked, with the rest unexplained. Clonal size and the V and J genes are those of that table, whereas D and trimming came from the DNA. Counted in this sample were 90,000 to 150,000 clones; roughly 90% of them appeared once. Roughly 7.9% of the sample lies in the top ten.

Here the chain combines TRBV5-1 and TRBJ2-3; the D gene is perhaps TRBD2, from 6 matching bases. The sequencing input was peripheral blood. The source of this sequence is a man in his sixties or seventies who had recovered from COVID-19. The nucleotide sequence is TGCGCCAGCAGCTTGGTTTCGGCTAGCGGCACAGATACGCAGTATTTT. Translation gives CASSLVSASGTDTQYF.